A single sample is the source of the 12 T cell receptor beta chains below, sequenced in a study of vaccination effects on CD4 cells after COVID-19. These receptors lack a known antigen. In the ViraFEST assay, antigen-specific CD4+ clonotypes were identified by expansion after peptide-pool stimulation. Isolating CD4+ T cells followed approximately ten days of culture. This individual tested PCR-positive for SARS-CoV-2 infection between March and December 2020. The participants, recipients of two vaccine doses, got either BNT162b2 or mRNA-1273. Data came from immunoSEQ multiplex PCR; TCRdb stores just in-frame clones and leaves some out. This table has 15,000 to 20,000 clones, around 70% appearing once. Sequencing was performed on CD4+ T cells from PBMCs cultured with SARS-CoV-2 spike peptides, taken after COVID-19 vaccination. The receptors come from a human donor who had a prior SARS-CoV-2 infection.

J is TRBJ2-7 and V is TRBV3-1 (or the pseudogene TRBV3-2), with 8 bases lining up with TRBD1. The V gene's germline CDR1 is LGHDT and CDR2 YNNKEL (reference sequence). The CDR3 covers 16 residues. V dropped 0 bases and J dropped 4; count of bases not matched to a gene: 8. The CDR3 bases are TGTGCCAGCAGCCAAGAAGAACGGACAGGGTTTTACGAGCAGTACTTC. Translated, it gives CASSQEERTGFYEQYF.

This clone was picked up one time. V and J are TRBV7-3 and TRBJ1-2, with D possibly being TRBD1 (5 bases). From germline, CDR1 is SGHTA and CDR2 FQGTGA. The CDR3 contains 13 residues. V lost 2 bases and J lost 7, with 11 bases in between. The CDR3 region is CASSLEGGGGYTF. The CDR3 region has the DNA TGTGCCAGCAGCTTAGAAGGTGGGGGTGGCTACACCTTC.

CDR3 in amino acids: CAPTRQGRITTNEKLFF. The CDR3 nucleotides read TGTGCCCCCACGAGGCAGGGTAGGATAACGACTAATGAAAAACTGTTTTTT. The rearrangement uses TRBV27 and TRBJ1-4, with D possibly being TRBD1 (5 bases). The V gene lost 11 bases and the J gene lost 2 bases, with 24 bases spanning the gap. Germline V gene data show CDR1 as MNHEY and CDR2 as SMNVEV (reference sequence). The CDR3 is made up of 17 amino acids.

V and J are TRBV18 and TRBJ2-2; D gene unclear. Trimming removed 3 bases at V and 0 bases at J, with 8 bases between. CDR3 length: 15 residues. Germline V CDR1 and CDR2: KGHSH, LQKENI. CDR3 in DNA: TGTGCCAGCTCACCGTCCGGAACGAACACCGGGGAGCTGTTTTTT. This gives the protein CASSPSGTNTGELFF. Combining the CDR3 with reference TRBV18 and TRBJ2-2 gives the whole variable domain NAGVMQNPRHLVRRRGQEARLRCSPMKGHSHVYWYRQLPEEGLKFMVYLQKENIIDESGMPKERFSAEFPKEGPSILRIQQVVRGDSAAYFCASSPSGTNTGELFFGEGSRLTVL.

The V gene is TRBV3-1 (or the pseudogene TRBV3-2), the J gene TRBJ2-3; 8 bases line up with TRBD2. V was pared by 1 base and J by 6 bases, with 6 bases of the junction left unmatched. This CDR3 has 15 residues. Germline CDR1 is LGHDT and CDR2 is YNNKEL (reference sequence). CDR3 region: CASSQVAGGSDTQYF. CDR3 coding DNA: TGTGCCAGCAGCCAAGTGGCGGGAGGTTCGGATACGCAGTATTTT.

This clone was seen once. This chain uses TRBV5-1 with TRBJ2-1; D could derive from TRBD1 or TRBD2 (5 bases each). V shed 2 bases and J shed 10 bases, with 13 bases lying between them. Germline assignment: CDR1 SGHRS and CDR2 YFSETQ. The CDR3 covers 13 residues. The CDR3 loop reads CASSLGTYVEQFF. CDR3 DNA: TGCGCCAGCAGCTTAGGGACCTACGTGGAGCAGTTCTTC.

The V call is TRBV10-3, the J call TRBJ2-7; TRBD1 matches 8 bases. In germline, CDR1 is ENHRY, CDR2 SYGVKD. Unmatched junction bases numbered 10, after V lost 4 bases and J lost 5 bases. The CDR3 totals 15 residues. The CDR3 protein is CAISGIWTGIDEQYF. CDR3 in DNA: TGTGCCATCAGTGGAATCTGGACAGGGATCGACGAGCAGTACTTC.

The rearrangement joins TRBV5-1 to TRBJ1-5; D is unresolved. Trimming took 2 bases from V and 7 from J, leaving 10 bases between them. The length of the CDR3 is 13 residues. CDR1 and CDR2 from the germline V gene are SGHRS and YFSETQ. The CDR3 sequence is CASSFGQGQPQHF. CDR3 nucleotides: TGCGCCAGCAGCTTTGGTCAAGGCCAGCCCCAGCATTTT. Variable domain in full (rest from reference TRBV5-1 and TRBJ1-5): KAGVTQTPRYLIKTRGQQVTLSCSPISGHRSVSWYQQTPGQGLQFLFEYFSETQRNKGNFPGRFSGRQFSNSRSEMNVSTLELGDSALYLCASSFGQGQPQHFGDGTRLSIL.

The rearrangement joins TRBV28 to TRBJ2-5; 11 bases align to TRBD2. Germline V gives CDR1 MDHEN, CDR2 SYDVKM. The junction had 8 bases not matched to a gene; V was cut back by 6 bases and J by 5 bases. This CDR3 contains 15 residues. The CDR3: CASSSGASGRETQYF. The CDR3 DNA reads as TGTGCCAGCAGCTCTGGGGCTAGCGGGAGGGAGACCCAGTACTTC.

The chain uses TRBV9 and TRBJ1-3, with 7 bases lining up with TRBD1. The V and J ends lost 7 bases and 2 bases, in that order; junction bases with no gene match: 9. This CDR3 has 15 amino acids. Germline V lookup: CDR1 SGDLS, CDR2 YYNGEE. The CDR3 region is CASEPTGTAGNTIYF. In DNA, the CDR3 is TGTGCCAGCGAGCCGACCGGGACAGCTGGAAACACCATATATTTT.

The rearrangement uses TRBV2 and TRBJ1-5; TRBD1 might be the D (6 bases). The CDR3 covers 14 residues. Trimming took off 4 bases at V and 6 bases at J, with 13 bases between the two ends. In germline, CDR1 is SNHLY, CDR2 FYNNEI. The CDR3 protein is CASSGSRGSQPQHF. The CDR3 bases are TGTGCCAGCAGTGGGAGCAGGGGCAGTCAGCCCCAGCATTTT.

The J gene is TRBJ2-6, the V gene TRBV6-1; no clear D. Germline lookup yields CDR1 MNHNS and CDR2 SASEGT. The CDR3 is 14 amino acids. Trimming removed 3 bases at V and 4 bases at J, with 7 bases between. The CDR3 loop reads CASSEVVGANVLTF. The CDR3 nucleotides are TGTGCCAGCAGTGAGGTTGTAGGGGCCAACGTCCTGACTTTC.